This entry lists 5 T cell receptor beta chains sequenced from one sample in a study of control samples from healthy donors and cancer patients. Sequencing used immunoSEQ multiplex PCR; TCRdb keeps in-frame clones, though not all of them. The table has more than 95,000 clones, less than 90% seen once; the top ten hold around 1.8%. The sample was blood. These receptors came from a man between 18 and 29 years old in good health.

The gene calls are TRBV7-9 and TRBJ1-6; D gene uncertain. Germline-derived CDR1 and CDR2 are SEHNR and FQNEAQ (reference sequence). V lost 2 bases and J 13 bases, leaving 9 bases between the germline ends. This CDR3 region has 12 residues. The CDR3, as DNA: TGTGCCAGCAGCTTACCCGTCACGCCCCTCCACTTT. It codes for CASSLPVTPLHF.

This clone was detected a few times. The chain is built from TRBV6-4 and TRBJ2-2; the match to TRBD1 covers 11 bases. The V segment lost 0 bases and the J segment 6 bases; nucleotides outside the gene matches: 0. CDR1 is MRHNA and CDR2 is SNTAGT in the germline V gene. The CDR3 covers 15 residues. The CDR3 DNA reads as TGTGCCAGCAGTGACTCGGGACAGGGGGCCGGGGAGCTGTTTTTT. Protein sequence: CASSDSGQGAGELFF.

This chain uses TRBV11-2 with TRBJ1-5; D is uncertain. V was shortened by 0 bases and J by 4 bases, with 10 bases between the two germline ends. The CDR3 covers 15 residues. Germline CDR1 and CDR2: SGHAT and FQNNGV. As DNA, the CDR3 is TGTGCCAGCAGCTTAGAGGGCGGCTTGAATCAGCCCCAGCATTTT. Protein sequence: CASSLEGGLNQPQHF.

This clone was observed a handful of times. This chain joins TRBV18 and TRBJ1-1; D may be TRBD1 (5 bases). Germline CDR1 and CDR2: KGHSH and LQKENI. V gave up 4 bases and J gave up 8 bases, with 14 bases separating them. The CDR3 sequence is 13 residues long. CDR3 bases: TGTGCCAGCTCACTATCAGACAGCCGAGAAGCTTTCTTT. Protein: CASSLSDSREAFF.

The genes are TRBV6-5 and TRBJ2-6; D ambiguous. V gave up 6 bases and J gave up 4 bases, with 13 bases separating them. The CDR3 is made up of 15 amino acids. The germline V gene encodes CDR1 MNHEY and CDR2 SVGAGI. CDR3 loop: CASSLPLPGANVLTF. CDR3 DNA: TGTGCCAGCAGCTTGCCACTCCCAGGGGCCAACGTCCTGACTTTC.